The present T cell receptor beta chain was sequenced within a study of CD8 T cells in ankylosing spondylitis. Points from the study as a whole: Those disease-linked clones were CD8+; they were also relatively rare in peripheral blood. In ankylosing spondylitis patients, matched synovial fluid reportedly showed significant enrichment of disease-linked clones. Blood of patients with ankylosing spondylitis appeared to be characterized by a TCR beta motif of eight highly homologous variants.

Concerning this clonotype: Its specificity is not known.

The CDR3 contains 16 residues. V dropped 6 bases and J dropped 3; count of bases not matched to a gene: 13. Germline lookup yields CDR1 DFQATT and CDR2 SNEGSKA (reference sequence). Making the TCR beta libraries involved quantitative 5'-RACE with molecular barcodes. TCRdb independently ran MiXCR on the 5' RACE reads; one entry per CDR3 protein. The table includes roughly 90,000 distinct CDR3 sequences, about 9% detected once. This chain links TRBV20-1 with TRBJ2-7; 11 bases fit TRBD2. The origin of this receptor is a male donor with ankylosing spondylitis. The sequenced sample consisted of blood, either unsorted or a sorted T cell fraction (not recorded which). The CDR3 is CSALLAGVSLFYEQYF. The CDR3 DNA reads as TGCAGTGCGTTACTAGCGGGAGTATCCCTTTTCTACGAGCAGTACTTC.